The 25 T cell receptor beta chains below come from one sample, sequenced in a study of T cell repertoires in cytomegalovirus infection. TCRdb reanalysed the reads using MiXCR and keeps one entry per CDR3 protein. Of under 850,000 distinct CDR3 sequences listed, around 31% are singletons. These TCRs are of unknown antigen specificity. The source was cultured PBMCs, collected from culture after CMV antigen stimulation. Receptors originate from a human donor in good health (CMV status not recorded). Some clones in this sample may be carry-over from other donors' samples.

CDR3 amino acids: CASTYSTNTGELFF. In DNA, the CDR3 is TGTGCCAGCACGTACAGTACGAACACCGGGGAGCTGTTTTTT. V gene TRBV2 combines with J gene TRBJ2-2; no firm D call. Trimming stripped 7 bases from V and 0 bases from J, with 9 bases between. The CDR3 covers 14 residues. Germline CDR1 and CDR2: SNHLY and FYNNEI.

Only one count was recorded for this clonotype. This chain's CDR3 is CASSHVGASGNTIYF. The CDR3 nucleotides read TGCGCCAGCAGCCACGTTGGGGCCTCTGGAAACACCATATATTTT. The rearrangement uses TRBV4-1 and TRBJ1-3, with a weak D call TRBD1 (5 bases). V gave up 3 bases and J gave up 0 bases, with 9 bases separating them. The CDR3 is 15 amino acids. CDR1 is MGHRA, CDR2 YSYEKL, per germline.

V is TRBV6-2 or TRBV6-3 and J is TRBJ2-1; 9 bases agree with TRBD2. CDR3 length equals 16 residues. The germline gives CDR1 MNHEY, CDR2 SVGEGT. V was pared by 2 bases and J by 7 bases, with 9 bases of the junction left unmatched. The CDR3 loop is CASSYGAGGPGNEQFF. The CDR3 DNA reads as TGTGCCAGCAGTTACGGTGCGGGAGGGCCGGGGAATGAGCAGTTCTTC.

A few counts support this clonotype. The chain is built from TRBV7-6 and TRBJ1-5; the D is unclear. CDR3 length: 15 amino acids. Germline CDR1 reads SGHVS; CDR2 reads FNYEAQ. The V gene lost 1 base and the J gene lost 6 bases, with 13 bases spanning the gap. CDR3 nucleotides: TGTGCCAGCAGCTTAGGGACGAATCTTGGTCAGCCCCAGCATTTT. Protein: CASSLGTNLGQPQHF.

This clonotype has just a few counts. The chain is built from TRBV19 and TRBJ1-4; no reliable D call. V was trimmed by 8 bases and J by 8 bases, leaving 15 bases between them. Germline values: CDR1 LNHDA, CDR2 SQIVND (reference sequence). CDR3 length: 13 residues. This CDR3 reads CASSNPAREKLFF. The CDR3 region has the DNA TGTGCCAGTTCGAATCCGGCTAGGGAAAAACTGTTTTTT.

The chain links TRBV7-2 to TRBJ2-2, with 9 bases matching TRBD2. Looked up from germline, CDR1 is SGHTA and CDR2 is FQGNSA. V gave up 7 bases and J gave up 5 bases; unmatched junction bases: 5. This CDR3 has 14 amino acids. CDR3 in amino acids: CASTISGGTGELFF. The CDR3, as DNA: TGTGCCAGCACTATTAGCGGGGGAACCGGGGAGCTGTTTTTT.

This clonotype was observed a few times. This chain uses TRBV19 with TRBJ2-7; a weak D match, TRBD1 (6 bases). This CDR3 comprises 15 residues. The V and J ends lost 5 bases and 0 bases respectively, with 14 bases between them. The germline gives CDR1 LNHDA, CDR2 SQIVND (reference sequence). The CDR3 sequence: CASSLVGTTSYEQYF. The CDR3, as DNA: TGTGCCAGTAGTTTAGTGGGGACAACCTCCTACGAGCAGTACTTC.

The table lists this clonotype with a few counts. V is TRBV4-1 and J is TRBJ1-1; possibly TRBD1 for D (6 bases). With 0 bases removed from V and 1 base from J, the gap between germline ends came to 15 bases. The germline V gene encodes CDR1 MGHRA and CDR2 YSYEKL. The CDR3 consists of 17 residues. CDR3: CASSQEWQGNRNTEAFF. CDR3 nucleotides: TGCGCCAGCAGCCAAGAATGGCAGGGGAACCGGAACACTGAAGCTTTCTTT.

This clonotype was seen many times. The chain has TRBV7-2 and TRBJ1-3, with D hard to call. The CDR3 is 15 residues long. Germline CDR1 and CDR2: SGHTA and FQGNSA. Trimming pared 1 base from V and 4 bases from J, leaving 11 bases between. CDR3 nucleotides: TGTGCCAGCAGCTTAGTGGCCAGTTCCGGAAACACCATATATTTT. This sequence encodes CASSLVASSGNTIYF.

The chain recombines TRBV6-2 or TRBV6-3 with TRBJ1-1; 9 positions match TRBD1. The J segment lost 2 bases and the V segment lost 2 bases, leaving 3 bases of the junction unmatched. CDR1 is MNHEY, CDR2 SVGEGT, per germline. The CDR3 runs to 15 residues. Written as DNA, the CDR3 is TGTGCCAGCAGTTACAACAGGGGGCTAAACACTGAAGCTTTCTTT. This sequence encodes CASSYNRGLNTEAFF.

This clonotype was seen more than once but under ten times. CDR3 sequence (DNA): TGTGCCAGCAGTTTTATTATTGGGGAGCTGTTTTTT. It yields the protein CASSFIIGELFF. This rearrangement joins TRBV12-3 or TRBV12-4 to TRBJ2-2; D is ambiguous. The CDR3 extends over 12 amino acids. The V end lost 3 bases, the J end lost 8 bases, and 7 bases lay between the germline ends.

This clonotype occurred many times. V is TRBV7-8 and J is TRBJ2-1, with D unclear. The CDR3 runs to 17 residues. Trimming removed 5 bases from V and 3 bases from J, with 20 bases in between. Germline V gene sequence: CDR1 SGHVS, CDR2 FQNEAQ. CDR3 sequence: CASSLQRSGWVYNEQFF. The CDR3 DNA follows: TGTGCCAGCAGCCTCCAAAGGTCCGGCTGGGTCTACAATGAGCAGTTCTTC.

V is TRBV20-1 and J is TRBJ1-4; TRBD1 is a possible D gene (6 bases). V was cut by 5 bases and J by 5 bases, with 18 bases left in between. Germline CDR1 DFQATT, CDR2 SNEGSKA (reference sequence). The CDR3 sequence is 15 residues long. The CDR3 nucleotides are TGCAGTGCTCGGAGTTGGACAGCGGAAAATGAAAAACTGTTTTTT. This encodes CSARSWTAENEKLFF.

The chain joins TRBV7-2 to TRBJ1-1; TRBD1 aligns across 7 bases. Per the germline V gene, CDR1 is SGHTA and CDR2 is FQGNSA. J was trimmed by 4 bases and V by 7 bases; bases with no gene match: 6. The CDR3 covers 13 residues. The CDR3 nucleotides read TGTGCCAGCAACGACAGGGCCGGCACTGAAGCTTTCTTT. It is translated as CASNDRAGTEAFF.

The V call is TRBV4-1, the J call TRBJ2-1, with D maybe TRBD2 (5 bases). CDR1 and CDR2 from the germline V gene are MGHRA and YSYEKL. V lost 0 bases and J lost 3, with 12 bases in between. This CDR3 is built from 16 residues. The CDR3 DNA reads TGCGCCAGCAGCCAAGATCCGGGATCAAACTACAATGAGCAGTTCTTC. Its protein product is CASSQDPGSNYNEQFF.

The chain carries TRBV6-5 and TRBJ1-1; tentatively, D is TRBD1 (6 bases). This CDR3 is built from 14 residues. Deletions cut 0 bases from V and 5 bases from J, with 10 bases between. CDR1 and CDR2 from the germline V gene are MNHEY and SVGAGI. The CDR3 loop is CASSYSGGATEAFF. DNA for the CDR3: TGTGCCAGCAGTTACTCGGGGGGGGCGACTGAAGCTTTCTTT.

V and J are TRBV12-3 or TRBV12-4 and TRBJ2-7; TRBD2 matches 11 bases. There are 15 residues in the CDR3. V was pared by 5 bases and J by 7 bases, with 10 bases of the junction left unmatched. The CDR3 sequence is CASSPPLAGANEQYF. The CDR3 DNA is TGTGCCAGCAGTCCGCCACTAGCGGGAGCGAATGAGCAGTACTTC.

This clonotype appeared many times. The chain is built from TRBV7-2 and TRBJ1-3; D is unclear. The CDR3 spans 14 residues. The V end lost 3 bases, the J end lost 0 bases, and 6 bases lay between the germline ends. Germline values: CDR1 SGHTA, CDR2 FQGNSA. CDR3 residues: CASSFRDSGNTIYF. The DNA for the CDR3 is TGTGCCAGCAGCTTCAGAGACTCTGGAAACACCATATATTTT. Full variable domain (missing parts from reference TRBV7-2 and TRBJ1-3): GAGVSQSPSNKVTEKGKDVELRCDPISGHTALYWYRQSLGQGLEFLIYFQGNSAPDKSGLPSDRFSAERTGGSVSTLTIQRTQQEDSAVYLCASSFRDSGNTIYFGEGSWLTVV.

The rearrangement joins TRBV9 to TRBJ1-1; D call uncertain. This CDR3 region has 15 residues. Trimming took 0 bases from V and 1 from J, leaving 10 bases between them. In germline, CDR1 is SGDLS, CDR2 YYNGEE. Here the CDR3 reads CASSVGRIQNTEAFF. The CDR3 bases are TGTGCCAGCAGCGTAGGTCGTATACAGAACACTGAAGCTTTCTTT. The variable domain in full, with the rest retrieved from reference TRBV9 and TRBJ1-1, is DSGVTQTPKHLITATGQRVTLRCSPRSGDLSVYWYQQSLDQGLQFLIQYYNGEERAKGNILERFSAQQFPDLHSELNLSSLELGDSALYFCASSVGRIQNTEAFFGQGTRLTVV.

The chain recombines TRBV9 with TRBJ1-5; D ambiguous. Germline V gene lookup returns CDR1 SGDLS and CDR2 YYNGEE. This CDR3 has 15 residues. Trimming took off 0 bases at V and 1 base at J, with 8 bases between the two ends. This CDR3 reads CASSVDGVSNQPQHF. The CDR3 nucleotides read TGTGCCAGCAGCGTAGACGGGGTAAGCAATCAGCCCCAGCATTTT.

The rearrangement uses TRBV4-3 and TRBJ2-2; TRBD1 is a possible D gene (5 bases). CDR3 length equals 18 residues. Germline V gene sequence: CDR1 LGHNA, CDR2 YSLEER. V gave up 3 bases and J gave up 5 bases, with 22 bases separating them. The CDR3 reads CASSQLSPLTAQTGELFF. CDR3 sequence (DNA): TGCGCCAGCAGCCAGCTAAGCCCCCTGACAGCACAGACCGGGGAGCTGTTTTTT.

This clonotype showed up just a few times. The chain uses TRBV6-5 and TRBJ1-5; D call uncertain. Germline V gene data show CDR1 as MNHEY and CDR2 as SVGAGI. Trimming shortened V by 0 bases and J by 6 bases, and 9 bases separated the two germline ends. The CDR3 covers 14 residues. Here the CDR3 DNA reads TGTGCCAGCAGTTACTCGGAGGGATCTCAGCCCCAGCATTTT. This encodes CASSYSEGSQPQHF.

This clonotype was seen a handful of times. The DNA of the CDR3 is TGCGCCAGCAGCCAAGCGGGGGATGGGTATACGCAGTATTTT. Its translation: CASSQAGDGYTQYF. This chain links TRBV4-3 with TRBJ2-3, with D tentatively TRBD2 (6 bases). CDR3 length: 14 residues. Germline V gene sequence: CDR1 LGHNA, CDR2 YSLEER. Trimming cost V 1 base and J 7 bases, with 12 bases left between them.

This clonotype came up a few times. The chain links TRBV19 to TRBJ1-4, with D possibly matching TRBD1 (6 bases). Germline values: CDR1 LNHDA, CDR2 SQIVND (reference sequence). V was trimmed by 0 bases and J by 7 bases, leaving 12 bases between them. This CDR3 is 15 amino acids long. The CDR3 DNA sequence: TGTGCCAGTAGTATAGATCGGGACAATGTTGAAAAACTGTTTTTT. It codes for CASSIDRDNVEKLFF.

This clonotype was seen a few times. The chain couples TRBV4-2 to TRBJ2-2; 10 nucleotides match TRBD2. This CDR3 region has 18 residues. V lost 0 bases to trimming and J lost 8 bases; unmatched junction nucleotides: 12. Germline CDR1 and CDR2: LGHNA and YNFKEQ. As DNA, the CDR3 is TGTGCCAGCAGCCAAGATGCCGGGACTAGCGTTACCGTGGGGGAGCTGTTTTTT. It encodes CASSQDAGTSVTVGELFF.